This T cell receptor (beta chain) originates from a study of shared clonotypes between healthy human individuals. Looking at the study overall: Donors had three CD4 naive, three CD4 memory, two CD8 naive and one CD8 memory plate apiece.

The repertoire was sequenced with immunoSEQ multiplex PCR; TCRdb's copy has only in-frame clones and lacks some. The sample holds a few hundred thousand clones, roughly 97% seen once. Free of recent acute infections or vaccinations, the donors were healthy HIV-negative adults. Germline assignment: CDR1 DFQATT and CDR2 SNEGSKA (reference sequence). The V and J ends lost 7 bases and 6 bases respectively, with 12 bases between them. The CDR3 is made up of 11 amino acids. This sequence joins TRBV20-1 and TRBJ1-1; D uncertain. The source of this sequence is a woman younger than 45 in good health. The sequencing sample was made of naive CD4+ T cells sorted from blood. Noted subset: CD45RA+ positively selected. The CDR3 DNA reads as TGCAGTGGTCGGCGCTTGGCTGAAGCTTTCTTT. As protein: CSGRRLAEAFF.